The 20 T cell receptor beta chains presented below share a single source sample, sequenced in a study of blood T cells in healthy people across ages. The authors ran a second PCR of roughly 6 to 12 cycles using a sample-barcoded 5' primer and a J-beta primer mix. TCRdb re-called the 5' RACE reads with MiXCR, one entry per CDR3 protein. Among over 500,000 distinct CDR3 sequences, roughly a quarter were seen once, and the ten largest hold 3% to 4%. The same sample was also used in a study of T cells of mothers and their children.

The sequencing input was blood. Every receptor here comes from a boy aged 2 to 10 in good health.

The V call is TRBV7-8, the J call TRBJ2-5, with a weak D call TRBD2 (6 bases). Trimming pared 5 bases from V and 3 bases from J, leaving 16 bases between. The CDR3 totals 15 residues. In germline, CDR1 is SGHVS, CDR2 FQNEAQ. CDR3 in amino acids: CASSLAAGLEETQYF. Here the CDR3 DNA reads TGTGCCAGCAGCCTGGCGGCGGGGTTAGAAGAGACCCAGTACTTC.

J is TRBJ2-5 and V is TRBV7-2; 9 nucleotides agree with TRBD1. CDR1 is SGHTA and CDR2 is FQGNSA in the germline V gene. J was trimmed by 5 bases and V by 0 bases; bases with no gene match: 4. CDR3 length equals 15 residues. The CDR3 sequence is CASSLAQGAWETQYF. The DNA for the CDR3 is TGTGCCAGCAGCTTAGCACAGGGGGCTTGGGAGACCCAGTACTTC.

This clonotype was picked up a small number of times. This sequence joins TRBV7-2 and TRBJ2-4, with D tentatively TRBD2 (6 bases). CDR3 length: 16 amino acids. The ends were cut back, 5 bases at V and 0 bases at J, with 14 bases in the middle. CDR1 is SGHTA and CDR2 is FQGNSA in the germline V gene. Written as DNA, the CDR3 is TGTGCCAGCAGCGAGGGGACTCGTCTAGCCAAAAACATTCAGTACTTC. It codes for CASSEGTRLAKNIQYF.

This sequence joins TRBV6-2 or TRBV6-3 and TRBJ2-2; D gene uncertain. CDR3 size: 18 residues. The V and J ends lost 0 bases and 8 bases respectively, with 22 bases between them. Germline assignment: CDR1 MNHEY and CDR2 SVGEGT. As DNA, the CDR3 is TGTGCCAGCAGTTACTCAATTCCCGACCGGACCCCTATAGGGGAGCTGTTTTTT. Protein: CASSYSIPDRTPIGELFF.

This chain connects TRBV20-1 to TRBJ2-4; 10 nucleotides align to TRBD2. The CDR3 consists of 16 residues. From germline, CDR1 is DFQATT and CDR2 SNEGSKA (reference sequence). The trim removed 2 bases at V and 6 bases at J, leaving 10 bases unmatched. The CDR3: CSARPRWSGRGNIQYF. The CDR3 nucleotides read TGCAGTGCTAGACCCCGTTGGAGCGGGAGGGGAAACATTCAGTACTTC.

A few counts support this clonotype. The CDR3 here is CASSGASGGEGEQFF. The CDR3 DNA sequence: TGTGCCAGCAGCGGAGCTAGCGGGGGGGAAGGTGAGCAGTTCTTC. This chain joins TRBV7-9 and TRBJ2-1; TRBD2 matches 12 bases. The junction had 8 bases not matched to a gene; V was cut back by 5 bases and J by 9 bases. The CDR3 loop spans 15 amino acids. The V gene's germline CDR1 is SEHNR and CDR2 FQNEAQ (reference sequence).

Only a few counts were recorded for this clonotype. The chain couples TRBV15 to TRBJ1-2; 7 bases are shared with TRBD1. In germline, CDR1 is LNHNV, CDR2 YYDKDF (reference sequence). Trimming removed 2 bases from V and 6 bases from J; junction bases left unmatched: 3. CDR3 size: 13 residues. CDR3 sequence (DNA): TGTGCCACCAGCAGACCCAGGGGGGATGGCTACACCTTC. Translated, it gives CATSRPRGDGYTF.

The rearrangement joins TRBV4-2 to TRBJ2-3, with TRBD2 matching over 12 bases. Germline trimming cut 0 bases from V and 1 base from J; bases unmatched to any gene: 2. The CDR3 is 17 residues long. Germline V gene lookup returns CDR1 LGHNA and CDR2 YNFKEQ. The CDR3 DNA is TGTGCCAGCAGCCAAGACCGGACTAGCGGGGGCACAGATACGCAGTATTTT. It yields the protein CASSQDRTSGGTDTQYF.

V is TRBV5-1 and J is TRBJ2-1; a weak D match, TRBD1 (6 bases). The J call could be wrong; TRBJ2-7 is a better fit for the DNA end. The CDR3 has 14 amino acids. The germline gives CDR1 SGHRS, CDR2 YFSETQ. The CDR3 region is CASSLEARGSEQYF. CDR3 DNA sequence: TGCGCCAGCAGCTTGGAGGCCAGGGGAAGCGAGCAGTACTTC.

The chain links TRBV21-1 to TRBJ2-7; TRBD1, the table's D call, lacks a check against the DNA. TRBV21-1 is an annotated pseudogene. The CDR3 is 16 amino acids. In DNA form, the CDR3 reads TGTGCCAGCAGCCCGTCCCCAGGGGCCGGTTTGGACGAGCAGTACTTC. As protein: CASSPSPGAGLDEQYF.

This clonotype has more than one count but fewer than ten. The CDR3 protein is CASSQDSGQLEAFF. The DNA of the CDR3 is TGCGCCAGCAGCCAAGATAGTGGCCAACTTGAAGCTTTCTTT. The chain employs TRBV4-3 and TRBJ1-1; D is unclear. CDR1 is LGHNA and CDR2 is YSLEER in the germline V gene. Between the trimmed V and J ends, which lost 0 bases and 7 bases, there was a span of 12 bases. The CDR3 covers 14 residues.

The chain has TRBV20-1 and TRBJ1-4, with unresolved D. The CDR3 consists of 15 residues. Deletions cut 2 bases from V and 0 bases from J, with 10 bases between. CDR1 DFQATT and CDR2 SNEGSKA come from the germline V gene (reference sequence). CDR3 protein: CSARRDTTTNEKLFF. CDR3 nucleotides: TGCAGTGCTAGAAGAGACACCACAACTAATGAAAAACTGTTTTTT.

This clonotype has just a few counts. The rearrangement uses TRBV12-3 or TRBV12-4 and TRBJ2-5; TRBD1 aligns across 12 bases. The DNA end lines up better with TRBJ2-1; the J call may be wrong. The CDR3 contains 15 residues. CDR3 residues: CASSFGGQGASEQFF. CDR3 sequence (DNA): TGTGCCAGCAGTTTTGGGGGACAGGGGGCGAGTGAGCAGTTCTTC.

Only a few counts were recorded for this clonotype. This chain uses TRBV12-3 or TRBV12-4 with TRBJ1-3, with 7 bases lining up with TRBD1. The V segment lost 6 bases and the J segment 4 bases; nucleotides outside the gene matches: 12. This CDR3 contains 16 residues. As DNA, the CDR3 is TGTGCCAGCAGCCCCGCCCGACAGGGTTTAGGAAACACCATATATTTT. Its protein product is CASSPARQGLGNTIYF.

This clonotype was seen a handful of times. The chain recombines TRBV5-5 with TRBJ2-5, with a possible D match to TRBD1 (6 bases). CDR1 is SGHKS and CDR2 is YYEKEE in the germline V gene (reference sequence). The CDR3 is made up of 14 amino acids. The germline V and J ends were trimmed by 5 bases and 0 bases, with 11 bases remaining between them. CDR3 in DNA: TGTGCCAGCAGGGTGACAGGACACCAAGAGACCCAGTACTTC. Protein: CASRVTGHQETQYF.

This clonotype occurred a few times. V and J are TRBV20-1 and TRBJ2-5, with TRBD2 as a possible D gene (5 bases). The J call is in doubt because the DNA end fits TRBJ2-7 better. The V gene's germline CDR1 is DFQATT and CDR2 SNEGSKA (reference sequence). CDR3 size: 13 residues. The CDR3 bases are TGCAGTGCTAGAGAGGGAGATCGGCTCGAGCAGTACTTC. It translates to CSAREGDRLEQYF.

The gene calls are TRBV20-1 and TRBJ2-7, with TRBD1 identical over 9 bases. The junction had 6 bases not matched to a gene; V was cut back by 5 bases and J by 7 bases. From germline, CDR1 is DFQATT and CDR2 SNEGSKA (reference sequence). The CDR3 loop spans 12 amino acids. The CDR3 DNA follows: TGCAGTGCTTGGGGACAGGGATTTGAGCAGTACTTC. Amino acid sequence: CSAWGQGFEQYF.

The CDR3 sequence: CASSRGGLTDTQYF. CDR3 nucleotides: TGTGCCAGCAGTAGGGGGGGCCTGACAGATACGCAGTATTTT. The chain joins TRBV6-5 to TRBJ2-3, with D tentatively TRBD2 (7 bases). Germline CDR1 MNHEY, CDR2 SVGAGI. V lost 5 bases and J lost 3, with 12 bases in between. This CDR3 is built from 14 residues.

The table lists this clonotype with a few counts. This sequence joins TRBV20-1 and TRBJ2-5, with 7 bases identical to TRBD1. The CDR3 loop spans 13 amino acids. Germline assignment: CDR1 DFQATT and CDR2 SNEGSKA (reference sequence). V trimming: 5 bases; J trimming: 1 base; junction bases outside the gene matches: 4. The CDR3 sequence is CSAPGTAQETQYF. The CDR3 DNA sequence: TGCAGTGCTCCCGGGACAGCCCAAGAGACCCAGTACTTC.

This clonotype has just a few counts. V and J are TRBV6-6 and TRBJ1-2; perhaps TRBD1 as D (5 bases). The CDR3 has 14 amino acids. V was shortened by 6 bases and J by 5 bases, with 16 bases between the two germline ends. Germline CDR1 reads MNHNY; CDR2 reads SVGAGI (reference sequence). The CDR3 region has the DNA TGTGCCAGCAGCGGGCGGGACGGAGTATATGGCTACACCTTC. Protein sequence: CASSGRDGVYGYTF.